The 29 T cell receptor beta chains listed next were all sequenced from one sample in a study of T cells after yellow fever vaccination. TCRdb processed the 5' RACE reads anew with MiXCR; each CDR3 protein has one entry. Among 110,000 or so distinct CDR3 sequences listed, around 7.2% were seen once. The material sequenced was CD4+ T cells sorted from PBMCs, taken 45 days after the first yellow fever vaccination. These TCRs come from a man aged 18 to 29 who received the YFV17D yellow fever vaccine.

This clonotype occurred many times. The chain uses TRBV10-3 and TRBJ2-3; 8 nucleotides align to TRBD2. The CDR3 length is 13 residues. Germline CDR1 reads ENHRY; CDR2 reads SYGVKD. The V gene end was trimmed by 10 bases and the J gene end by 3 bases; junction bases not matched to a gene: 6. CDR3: CATTGGQTDTQYF. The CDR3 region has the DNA TGTGCCACGACGGGGGGGCAAACAGATACGCAGTATTTT.

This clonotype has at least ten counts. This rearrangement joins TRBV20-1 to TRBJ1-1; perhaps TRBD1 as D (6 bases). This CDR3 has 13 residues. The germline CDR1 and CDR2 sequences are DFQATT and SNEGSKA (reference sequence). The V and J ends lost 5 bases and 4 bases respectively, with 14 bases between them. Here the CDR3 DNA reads TGCAGTGCTTATAACACAGGGACCACTGAAGCTTTCTTT. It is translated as CSAYNTGTTEAFF.

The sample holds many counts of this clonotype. Written as DNA, the CDR3 is TGCGCCAGCAGCAACTCCCCGGAGTCACCCCTCCACTTT. Its translation: CASSNSPESPLHF. The V call is TRBV5-1, the J call TRBJ1-6; D is unclear. Trimming took 4 bases from V and 10 from J, leaving 12 bases between them. CDR3 length: 13 amino acids. Germline V gene lookup returns CDR1 SGHRS and CDR2 YFSETQ.

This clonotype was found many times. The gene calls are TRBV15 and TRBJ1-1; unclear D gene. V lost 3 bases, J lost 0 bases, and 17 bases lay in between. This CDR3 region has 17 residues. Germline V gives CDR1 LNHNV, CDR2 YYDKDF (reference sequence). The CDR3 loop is CATSSHVRTEMNTEAFF. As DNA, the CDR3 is TGTGCCACCAGCAGCCATGTTAGGACCGAAATGAACACTGAAGCTTTCTTT.

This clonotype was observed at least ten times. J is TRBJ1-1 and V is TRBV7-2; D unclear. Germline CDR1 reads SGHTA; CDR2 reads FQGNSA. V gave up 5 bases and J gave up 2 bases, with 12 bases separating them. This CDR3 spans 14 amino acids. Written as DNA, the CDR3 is TGTGCCAGCAGCCCGCACACGAGTAACACTGAAGCTTTCTTT. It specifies CASSPHTSNTEAFF.

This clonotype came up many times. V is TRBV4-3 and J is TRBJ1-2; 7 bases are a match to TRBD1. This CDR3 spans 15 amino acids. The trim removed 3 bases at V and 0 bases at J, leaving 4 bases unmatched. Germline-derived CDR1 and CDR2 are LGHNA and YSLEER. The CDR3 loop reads CASSHIQGANYGYTF. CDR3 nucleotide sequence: TGCGCCAGCAGCCACATCCAGGGGGCTAACTATGGCTACACCTTC.

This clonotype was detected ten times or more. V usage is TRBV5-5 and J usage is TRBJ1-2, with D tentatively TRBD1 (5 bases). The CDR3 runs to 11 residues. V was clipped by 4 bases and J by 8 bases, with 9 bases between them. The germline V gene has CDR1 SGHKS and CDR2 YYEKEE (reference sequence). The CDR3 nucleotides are TGTGCCAGCAGCGACAGCGGCGGCTACACCTTC. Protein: CASSDSGGYTF. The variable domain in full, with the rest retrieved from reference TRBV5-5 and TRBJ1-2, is DAGVTQSPTHLIKTRGQQVTLRCSPISGHKSVSWYQQVLGQGPQFIFQYYEKEERGRGNFPDRFSARQFPNYSSELNVNALLLGDSALYLCASSDSGGYTFGSGTRLTVV.

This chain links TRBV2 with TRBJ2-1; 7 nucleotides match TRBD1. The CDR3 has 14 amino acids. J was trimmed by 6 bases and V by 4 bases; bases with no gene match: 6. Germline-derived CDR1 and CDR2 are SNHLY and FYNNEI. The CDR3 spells CASSASTGTNEQFF. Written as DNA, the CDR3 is TGTGCCAGCAGTGCGTCGACAGGGACCAATGAGCAGTTCTTC.

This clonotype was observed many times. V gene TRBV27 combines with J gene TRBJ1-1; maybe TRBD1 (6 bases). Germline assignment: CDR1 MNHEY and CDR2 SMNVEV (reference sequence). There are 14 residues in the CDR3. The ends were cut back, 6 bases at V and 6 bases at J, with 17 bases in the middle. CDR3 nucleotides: TGTGCCAGCAGCCCGACAGGAAGGGGGGCTGAAGCTTTCTTT. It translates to CASSPTGRGAEAFF.

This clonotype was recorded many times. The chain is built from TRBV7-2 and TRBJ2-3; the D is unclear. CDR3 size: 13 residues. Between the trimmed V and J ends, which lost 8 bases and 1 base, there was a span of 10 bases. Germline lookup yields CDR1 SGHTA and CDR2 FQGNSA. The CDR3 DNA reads TGTGCCAGCGGCTCGGTCCGCACAGATACGCAGTATTTT. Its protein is CASGSVRTDTQYF.

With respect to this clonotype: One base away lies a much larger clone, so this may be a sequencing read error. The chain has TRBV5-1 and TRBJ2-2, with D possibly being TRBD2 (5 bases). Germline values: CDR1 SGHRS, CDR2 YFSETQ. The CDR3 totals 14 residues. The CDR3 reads CASRLDVATGELFF. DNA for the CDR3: TGCGCCAGCAGGTTGGACGTAGCGACCGGGGAGCTGTTTTTT.

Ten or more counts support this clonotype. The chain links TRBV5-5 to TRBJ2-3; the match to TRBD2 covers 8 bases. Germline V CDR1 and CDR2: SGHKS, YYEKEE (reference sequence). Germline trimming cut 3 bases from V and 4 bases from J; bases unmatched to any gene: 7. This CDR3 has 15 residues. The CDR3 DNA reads TGTGCCAGCAGCTCGACTAGCGTCGCCGCAGATACGCAGTATTTT. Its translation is CASSSTSVAADTQYF.

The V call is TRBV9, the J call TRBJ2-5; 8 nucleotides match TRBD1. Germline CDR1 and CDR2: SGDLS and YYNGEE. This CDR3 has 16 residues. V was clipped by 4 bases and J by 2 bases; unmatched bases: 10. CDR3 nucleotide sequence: TGTGCCAGCAGCCCTCGTCAGGGGGCCTGGCAAGAGACCCAGTACTTC. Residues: CASSPRQGAWQETQYF.

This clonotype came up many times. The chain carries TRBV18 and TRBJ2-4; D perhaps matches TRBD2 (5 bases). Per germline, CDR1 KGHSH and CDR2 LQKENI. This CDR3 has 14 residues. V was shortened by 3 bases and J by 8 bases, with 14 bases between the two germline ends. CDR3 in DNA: TGTGCCAGCTCACCCGGCCGGGGTCGGGACATTCAGTACTTC. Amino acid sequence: CASSPGRGRDIQYF.

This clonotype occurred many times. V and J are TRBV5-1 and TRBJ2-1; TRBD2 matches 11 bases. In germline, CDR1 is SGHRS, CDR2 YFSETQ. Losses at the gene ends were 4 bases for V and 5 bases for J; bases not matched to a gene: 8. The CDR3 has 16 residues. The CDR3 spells CASSPPGLAGNNEQFF. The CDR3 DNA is TGCGCCAGCAGCCCCCCTGGACTAGCGGGCAACAATGAGCAGTTCTTC.

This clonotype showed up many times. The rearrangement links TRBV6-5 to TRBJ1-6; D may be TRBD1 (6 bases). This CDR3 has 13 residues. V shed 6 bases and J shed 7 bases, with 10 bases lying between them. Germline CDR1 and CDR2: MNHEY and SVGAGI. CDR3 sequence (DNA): TGTGCCAGCAGAGGGGGGGAGAATTCACCCCTCCACTTT. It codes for CASRGGENSPLHF.

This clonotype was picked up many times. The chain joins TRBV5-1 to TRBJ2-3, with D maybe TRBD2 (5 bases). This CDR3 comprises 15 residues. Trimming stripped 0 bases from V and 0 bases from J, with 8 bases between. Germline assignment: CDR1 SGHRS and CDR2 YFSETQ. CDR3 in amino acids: CASSLVPGSTDTQYF. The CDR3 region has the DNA TGCGCCAGCAGCTTGGTACCGGGAAGCACAGATACGCAGTATTTT.

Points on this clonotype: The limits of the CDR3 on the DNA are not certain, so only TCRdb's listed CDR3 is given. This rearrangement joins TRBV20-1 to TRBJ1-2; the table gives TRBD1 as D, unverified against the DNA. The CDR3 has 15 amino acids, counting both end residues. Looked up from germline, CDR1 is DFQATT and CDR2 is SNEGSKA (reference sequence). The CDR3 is CSARDGRDSSSGYTF.

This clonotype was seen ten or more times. The CDR3 DNA reads as TGCGCCAGCTGGTCAGGCTCTGGAAACACCATATATTTT. Amino acid sequence: CASWSGSGNTIYF. The chain uses TRBV5-1 and TRBJ1-3, with D uncertain. This CDR3 is 13 amino acids long. V was pared by 7 bases and J by 0 bases, with 8 bases between. The V gene's germline CDR1 is SGHRS and CDR2 YFSETQ.

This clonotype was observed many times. The CDR3 DNA is TGTGCCAGCAGCTTAGCTGGCGGATACACTGAAGCTTTCTTT. Encoded protein: CASSLAGGYTEAFF. This chain connects TRBV7-2 to TRBJ1-1; D is undetermined. Germline loops: CDR1 SGHTA, CDR2 FQGNSA. The CDR3 totals 14 residues. V was pared by 0 bases and J by 3 bases, with 8 bases between.

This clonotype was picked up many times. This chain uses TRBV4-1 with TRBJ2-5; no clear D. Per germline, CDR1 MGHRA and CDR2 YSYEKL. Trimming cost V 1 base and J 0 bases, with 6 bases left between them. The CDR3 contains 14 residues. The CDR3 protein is CASSQVPDQETQYF. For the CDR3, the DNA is TGCGCCAGCAGCCAAGTCCCAGACCAAGAGACCCAGTACTTC.

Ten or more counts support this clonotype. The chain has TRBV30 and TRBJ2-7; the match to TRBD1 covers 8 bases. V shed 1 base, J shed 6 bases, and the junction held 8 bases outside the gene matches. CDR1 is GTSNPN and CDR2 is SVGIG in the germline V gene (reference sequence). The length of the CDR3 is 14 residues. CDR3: CAWSARTGWGEQYF. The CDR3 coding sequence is TGTGCCTGGAGTGCCCGGACAGGGTGGGGCGAGCAGTACTTC.

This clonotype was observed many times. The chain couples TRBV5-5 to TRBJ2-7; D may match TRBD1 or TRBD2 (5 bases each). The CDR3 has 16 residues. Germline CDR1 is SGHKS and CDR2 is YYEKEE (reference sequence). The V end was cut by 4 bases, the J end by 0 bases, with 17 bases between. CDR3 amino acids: CASSITGTASSYEQYV. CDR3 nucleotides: TGTGCCAGCAGCATAACCGGGACGGCGAGCTCCTACGAGCAGTACGTC.

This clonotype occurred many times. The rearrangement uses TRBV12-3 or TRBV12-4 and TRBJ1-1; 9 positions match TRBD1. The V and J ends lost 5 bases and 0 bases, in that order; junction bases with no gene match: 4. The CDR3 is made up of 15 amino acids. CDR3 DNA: TGTGCCAGCAGTGCACAGGGGGCCGTGAACACTGAAGCTTTCTTT. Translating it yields CASSAQGAVNTEAFF.

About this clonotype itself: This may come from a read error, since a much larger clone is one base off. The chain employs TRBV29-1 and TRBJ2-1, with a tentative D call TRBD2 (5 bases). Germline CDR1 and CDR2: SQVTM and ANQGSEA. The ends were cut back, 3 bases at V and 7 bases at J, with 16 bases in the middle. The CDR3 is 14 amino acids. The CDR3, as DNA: TGCAGCGTTGATTTGGGCGGGCCCAGGAATGAGCAGTTCTTC. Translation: CSVDLGGPRNEQFF.

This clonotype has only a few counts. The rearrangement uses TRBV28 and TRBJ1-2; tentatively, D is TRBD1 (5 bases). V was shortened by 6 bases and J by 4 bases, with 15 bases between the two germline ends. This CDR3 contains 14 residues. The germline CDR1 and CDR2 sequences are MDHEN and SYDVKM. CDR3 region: CASRSSLGPYGYTF. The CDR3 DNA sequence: TGTGCCAGCAGGTCATCTTTGGGGCCCTATGGCTACACCTTC.

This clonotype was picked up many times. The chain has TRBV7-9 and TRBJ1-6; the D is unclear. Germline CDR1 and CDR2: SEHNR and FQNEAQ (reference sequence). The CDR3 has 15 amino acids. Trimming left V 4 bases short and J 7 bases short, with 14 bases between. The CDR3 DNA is TGTGCCAGCAGCTCCGCAGGAGGGAACAATTCACCCCTCCACTTT. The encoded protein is CASSSAGGNNSPLHF. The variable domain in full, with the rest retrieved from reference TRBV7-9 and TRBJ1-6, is DTGVSQNPRHKITKRGQNVTFRCDPISEHNRLYWYRQTLGQGPEFLTYFQNEAQLEKSRLLSDRFSAERPKGSFSTLEIQRTEQGDSAMYLCASSSAGGNNSPLHFGNGTRLTVT.

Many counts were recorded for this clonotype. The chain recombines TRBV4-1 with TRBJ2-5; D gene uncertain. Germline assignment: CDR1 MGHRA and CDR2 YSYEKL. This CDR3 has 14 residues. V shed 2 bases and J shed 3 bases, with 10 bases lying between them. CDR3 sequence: CASSQQGAEETQYF. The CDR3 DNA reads TGCGCCAGCAGCCAACAAGGAGCAGAAGAGACCCAGTACTTC.

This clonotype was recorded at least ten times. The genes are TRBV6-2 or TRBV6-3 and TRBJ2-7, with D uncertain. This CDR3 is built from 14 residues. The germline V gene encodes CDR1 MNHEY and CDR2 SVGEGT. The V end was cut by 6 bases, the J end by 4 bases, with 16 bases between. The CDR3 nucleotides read TGTGCCAGCAGCCTTACACTCGAATCTTACGAGCAGTACTTC. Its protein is CASSLTLESYEQYF.